These T cell receptor beta chains were read from a single sample in a study of T-cell memory formation after mild COVID-19. TCRdb fed the 5' RACE reads into MiXCR, producing one record per CDR3 protein. Here the sample spans approximately 98,000 distinct CDR3 sequences, over 15% being singletons. Sequencing input: PBMCs or a T cell subset sorted from them (not recorded which). The receptor set was obtained from a man younger than 35 who had mild COVID-19 (a few samples of this study predate the infection). Cell type and time point are not known. Both conserved end residues are part of each CDR3. Fields, in order: V gene, J gene, clone size, D gene, CDR3 DNA, CDR3 protein. A D gene is named only where the DNA matches it firmly. The size of a clone is reported for some rows only, either as once, few or many, or as a class for expanded clones.

TRBV7-6	TRBJ1-4	-	-	TGTGCCAGCAGCTACAGCCGGGATGAAAAACTGTTTTTT	CASSYSRDEKLFF
TRBV5-1	TRBJ2-1	once	-	TGCGCCAGCAGCGCGGACGGGGACTTTACTAATGAGCAGTTCTTC	CASSADGDFTNEQFF
TRBV29-1	TRBJ2-7	few	-	TGCAGCGTTCGGCGACAGGAACACGAGCAGTACTTC	CSVRRQEHEQYF
TRBV11-2	TRBJ1-1	-	-	TGTGCCAGCAGGACTGGCCGAGTCGGGACTGAAGCTTTCTTT	CASRTGRVGTEAFF
TRBV7-2	TRBJ2-7	many	-	TGTGCCAGCAGCTCCTTCGGAGGTAGCCCCCTCTACGAGCAGTACTTC	CASSSFGGSPLYEQYF
TRBV2	TRBJ2-1	-	TRBD2	TGTGCCACCCTAGCGGGGAGCTCCTACAATGAGCAGTTCTTC	CATLAGSSYNEQFF
TRBV15	TRBJ1-5	-	-	TGTGCCACCAGCGTCAGGTCCTTGCCCCAGCATTTT	CATSVRSLPQHF
TRBV7-2	TRBJ2-2	few	TRBD1	TGTGCCAGCAGCTCGGTGGCAGGGGGCCGTACCGGGGAGCTGTTTTTT	CASSSVAGGRTGELFF
TRBV19	TRBJ1-5	few	-	TGTGCCAGTATGAGTCTGGGCGGCCGGTACAATCAGCCCCAGCATTTT	CASMSLGGRYNQPQHF
TRBV24-1	TRBJ2-5	-	-	TGTGCCACCAGTGATTTTCGTGGACAGCAGTACTTC	CATSDFRGQQYF
TRBV5-1	TRBJ2-3	many	-	TGCGCCAGCAGCTTGCGACGGGACACAGATACGCAGTATTTT	CASSLRRDTDTQYF
TRBV7-3	TRBJ1-1	-	-	TGTGCCAGCAGCCCTGACGGAGGTGGCATGAACACTGAAGCTTTCTTT	CASSPDGGGMNTEAFF
TRBV4-2	TRBJ2-5	-	TRBD2	TGTGCCAGCAGCCAAGCTGGAGCGGGGGGGTACCAAGAGACCCAGTACTTC	CASSQAGAGGYQETQYF
TRBV4-2	TRBJ2-5	-	-	TGTGCCAGCAGCCAAGCGGAGACCCAGTACTTC	CASSQAETQYF
TRBV29-1	TRBJ2-2	few	-	TGCAGCGTTGAAGATCGCCGGGGGAACACCGGGGAGCTGTTTTTT	CSVEDRRGNTGELFF
TRBV29-1	TRBJ2-2	few	-	TGCAGCGTTGGAGCGGGGAACACCGGGGAGCTGTTTTTT	CSVGAGNTGELFF
TRBV4-3	TRBJ2-1	-	-	TGCGCCAGCAGCCTGGAGGGACACAGCTCCTACAATGAGCAGTTCTTC	CASSLEGHSSYNEQFF
TRBV7-9	TRBJ1-4	-	TRBD1	TGTGCCAGCAGCGAACGACAGGGTGCCGACACTAATGAAAAACTGTTTTTT	CASSERQGADTNEKLFF
TRBV7-2	TRBJ2-3	many	-	TGTGCCAGCAGCTTAGACAGGCTAGGGGATACGCAGTATTTT	CASSLDRLGDTQYF
TRBV9	TRBJ1-2	few	-	TGTGCCAGCAGCGTTGAGGATGCCGTCTATGGCTACACCTTC	CASSVEDAVYGYTF
TRBV7-3	TRBJ2-1	few	TRBD2	TGTGCCAGCAGCCCCGCGGGGGGGCGGGGCAATGAGCAGTTCTTC	CASSPAGGRGNEQFF
TRBV6-5	TRBJ2-7	-	-	TGTGCCCCGCGGGGCCAGGGGTGCTCCTACGAGCAGTACTTC	CAPRGQGCSYEQYF
TRBV5-1	TRBJ2-1	-	-	TGCGCCAGCACCGTCAACAATGAGCAGTTCTTC	CASTVNNEQFF
TRBV18	TRBJ1-2	few	TRBD1	TGTGCCAGCTCACCACTAGCAGGGGGCCATGGCTACACCTTC	CASSPLAGGHGYTF
TRBV11-3	TRBJ2-7	few	TRBD1	TGTGCCAGCAGCTTAGGACCGGGACAGTCCTACGAGCAGTACTTC	CASSLGPGQSYEQYF
TRBV5-1	TRBJ2-2	few	-	TGCGCCAGCAGCTTGGATCCAGCGGGGAACACCGGGGAGCTGTTTTTT	CASSLDPAGNTGELFF
TRBV24-1	TRBJ2-6	few	-	TGTGCCACCAGTGATTCTCTGTATGGGGCCAACGTCCTGACTTTC	CATSDSLYGANVLTF
TRBV7-2	TRBJ1-5	few	-	TGTGCCAGCAGCTTTACTTCTGCAAACCAGCATTTT	CASSFTSANQHF
TRBV25-1	TRBJ2-7	few	TRBD1	TGTGCCAGCAGTGGCGCGGGACAGGGCTACGAGCAGTACTTC	CASSGAGQGYEQYF
TRBV11-2	TRBJ1-3	-	-	TGTGCCAGCAGCATCACCCCTGGAAACACCATATATTTT	CASSITPGNTIYF
TRBV4-3	TRBJ2-1	few	-	TGCGCCAGCAGCCAAGACTCCTGGGGCTCCTACAATGAGCAGTTCTTC	CASSQDSWGSYNEQFF
TRBV10-3	TRBJ1-1	-	-	TGTGCCATCAGTGAGTCTGAAAGCAACACTGAAGCTTTCTTT	CAISESESNTEAFF
TRBV4-3	TRBJ2-1	-	TRBD2	TGCGCCAGCAGCCAAGATCTAGCGGGGATCTACAATGAGCAGTTCTTC	CASSQDLAGIYNEQFF
TRBV7-2	TRBJ2-7	few	TRBD2	TGTGCCAGCGTTCTAGCGGGGGGAAGCTCCTACGAGCAGTACTTC	CASVLAGGSSYEQYF
TRBV12-3/TRBV12-4	TRBJ1-1	-	-	TGTGCCAGCAGGGGACTCGGGGGGAACACTGAAGCTTTCTTT	CASRGLGGNTEAFF
TRBV5-1	TRBJ2-1	many	-	TGCGCCAGCAGCTTGAATCGGGGGGCGAATGAGCAGTTCTTC	CASSLNRGANEQFF
TRBV3-1	TRBJ1-2	few	-	TGTGCCAGCAGCCAGGCCACCCAAAGCTACACCTTC	CASSQATQSYTF
TRBV12-3/TRBV12-4	TRBJ2-1	few	-	TGTGCCAGCAGTTTCTTAGAGGGGGTGCGAAATGAGCAGTTCTTC	CASSFLEGVRNEQFF
TRBV7-8	TRBJ1-3	-	-	TGTGCCAGCAGCTCTCAGGGTACTGGAAACACCATATATTTT	CASSSQGTGNTIYF
TRBV20-1	TRBJ2-5	-	TRBD2	TGCAGTGCTCCACAACCTAGCGGGGGACGCCAAGAGACCCAGTACTTC	CSAPQPSGGRQETQYF
TRBV2	TRBJ1-2	-	TRBD1	TGTGCCAGCAGCTCTCAAGGACAGGGGCGGGTTGGCTACACCTTC	CASSSQGQGRVGYTF
TRBV7-2	TRBJ2-3	-	-	TGTGCCAGCAGCTTTCGGGTCAATGTCGCGGCAGATACGCAGTATTTT	CASSFRVNVAADTQYF
TRBV10-3	TRBJ2-3	few	-	TGTGCCATCAGTGAGTCTTTTCGAACGTCCACGCAGTATTTT	CAISESFRTSTQYF
TRBV5-5	TRBJ1-4	-	-	TGTGCCAGCTGCATGGAAGCAACTAATGAAAAACTGTTTTTT	CASCMEATNEKLFF